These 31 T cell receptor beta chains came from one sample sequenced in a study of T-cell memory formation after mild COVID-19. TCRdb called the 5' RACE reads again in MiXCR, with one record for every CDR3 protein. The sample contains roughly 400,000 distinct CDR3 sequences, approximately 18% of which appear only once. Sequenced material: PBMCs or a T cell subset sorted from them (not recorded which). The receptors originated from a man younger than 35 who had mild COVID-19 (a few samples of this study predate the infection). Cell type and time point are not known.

CDR3 sequence: CASSPGTGGVTGELFF. The CDR3 nucleotides read TGTGCCAGCAGCCCAGGGACAGGGGGCGTCACCGGGGAGCTGTTTTTT. The rearrangement links TRBV7-2 to TRBJ2-2, with 12 positions matching TRBD1. With V trimmed by 5 bases and J by 4 bases, 5 bases remained unmatched. This CDR3 is 16 amino acids long. Germline assignment: CDR1 SGHTA and CDR2 FQGNSA.

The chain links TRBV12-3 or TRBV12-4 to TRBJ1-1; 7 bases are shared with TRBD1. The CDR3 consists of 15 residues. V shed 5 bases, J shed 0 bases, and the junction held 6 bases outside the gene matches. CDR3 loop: CASSDGTAMNTEAFF. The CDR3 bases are TGTGCCAGCAGTGACGGGACAGCTATGAACACTGAAGCTTTCTTT.

CDR3 protein: CASSYGEGQPQHF. The CDR3 nucleotides are TGTGCCAGCAGTTACGGGGAGGGTCAGCCCCAGCATTTT. The V gene is TRBV12-3 or TRBV12-4, the J gene TRBJ1-5; no reliable D call. V lost 4 bases and J 6 bases, leaving 10 bases between the germline ends. The CDR3 runs 13 residues.

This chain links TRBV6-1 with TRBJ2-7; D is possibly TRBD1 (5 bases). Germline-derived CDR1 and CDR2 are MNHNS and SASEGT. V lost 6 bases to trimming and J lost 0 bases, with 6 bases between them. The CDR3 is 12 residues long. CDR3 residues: CASRDSSYEQYV. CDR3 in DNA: TGTGCCAGCAGAGACAGCTCCTACGAGCAGTACGTC.

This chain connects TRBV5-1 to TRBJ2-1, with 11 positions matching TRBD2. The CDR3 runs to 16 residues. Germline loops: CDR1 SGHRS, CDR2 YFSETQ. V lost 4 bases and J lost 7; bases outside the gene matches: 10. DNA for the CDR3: TGCGCCAGCAGCCTATTAGCGGGGGGGCCTGTAAATGAGCAGTTCTTC. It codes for CASSLLAGGPVNEQFF.

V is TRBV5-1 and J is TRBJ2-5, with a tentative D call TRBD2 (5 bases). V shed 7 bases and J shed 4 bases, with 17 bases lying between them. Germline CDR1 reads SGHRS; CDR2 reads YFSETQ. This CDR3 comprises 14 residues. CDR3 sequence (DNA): TGCGCCAGCGGTGGAAGGGCGAGCGGAGAGACCCAGTACTTC. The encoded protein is CASGGRASGETQYF.

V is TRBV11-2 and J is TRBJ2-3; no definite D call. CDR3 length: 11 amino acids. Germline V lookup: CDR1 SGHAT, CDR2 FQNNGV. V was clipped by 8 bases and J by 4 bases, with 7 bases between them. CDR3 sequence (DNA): TGTGCCAGCCGTAGGGCAGATACGCAGTATTTT. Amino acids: CASRRADTQYF.

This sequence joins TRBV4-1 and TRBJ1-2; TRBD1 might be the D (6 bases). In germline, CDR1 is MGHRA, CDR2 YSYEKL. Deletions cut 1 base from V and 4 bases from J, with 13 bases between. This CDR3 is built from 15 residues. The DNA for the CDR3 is TGCGCCAGCAGCCAAGTTTCGGGGGGCGGCTATGGCTACACCTTC. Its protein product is CASSQVSGGGYGYTF.

The CDR3 is CASSKTSGGYEQYF. The CDR3 DNA reads TGTGCCAGCAGCAAAACTAGCGGGGGATACGAGCAGTACTTC. The rearrangement joins TRBV3-1 to TRBJ2-7, with 11 positions matching TRBD2. CDR3 length: 14 amino acids. Germline values: CDR1 LGHDT, CDR2 YNNKEL (reference sequence). V was clipped by 5 bases and J by 4 bases; unmatched bases: 4.

The CDR3 sequence is CASSAGDRHYEQYF. The CDR3 DNA reads as TGTGCCAGCAGCGCAGGGGACAGGCACTACGAGCAGTACTTC. The rearrangement links TRBV9 to TRBJ2-7, with TRBD1 matching 8 bases. The CDR3 length is 14 residues. Germline V gives CDR1 SGDLS, CDR2 YYNGEE. With V trimmed by 3 bases and J by 3 bases, 5 bases remained unmatched.

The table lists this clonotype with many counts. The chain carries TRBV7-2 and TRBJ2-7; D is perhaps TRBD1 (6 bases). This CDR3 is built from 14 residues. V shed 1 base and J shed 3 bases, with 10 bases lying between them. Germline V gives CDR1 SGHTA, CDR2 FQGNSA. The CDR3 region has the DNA TGTGCCAGCAGCTTAGAAAGGGGGTACTACGAGCAGTACGTC. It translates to CASSLERGYYEQYV.

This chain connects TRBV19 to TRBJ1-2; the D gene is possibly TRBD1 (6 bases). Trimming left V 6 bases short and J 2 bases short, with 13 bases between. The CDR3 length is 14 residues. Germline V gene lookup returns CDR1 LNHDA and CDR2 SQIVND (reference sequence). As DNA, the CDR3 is TGTGCCAGTAGGAACGTCAGGGGAAACTATGGCTACACCTTC. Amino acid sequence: CASRNVRGNYGYTF.

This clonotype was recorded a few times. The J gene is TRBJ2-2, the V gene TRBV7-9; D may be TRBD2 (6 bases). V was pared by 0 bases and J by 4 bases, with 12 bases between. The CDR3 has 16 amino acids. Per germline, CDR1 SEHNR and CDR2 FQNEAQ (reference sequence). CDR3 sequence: CASSLAGGIGTGELFF. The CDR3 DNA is TGTGCCAGCAGCTTAGCTGGAGGGATAGGCACCGGGGAGCTGTTTTTT.

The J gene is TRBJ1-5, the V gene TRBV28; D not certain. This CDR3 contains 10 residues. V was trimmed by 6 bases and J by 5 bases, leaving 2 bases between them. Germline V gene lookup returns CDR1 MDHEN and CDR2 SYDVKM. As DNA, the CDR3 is TGTGCCAGCAGCGATCAGCCCCAGCATTTT. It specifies CASSDQPQHF.

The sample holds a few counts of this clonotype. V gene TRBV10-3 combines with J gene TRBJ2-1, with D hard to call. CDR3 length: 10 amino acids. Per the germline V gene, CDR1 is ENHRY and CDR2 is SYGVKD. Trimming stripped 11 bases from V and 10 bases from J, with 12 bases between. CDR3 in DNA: TGTGCCTTCGGCTCCCCCGAGCAGTTCTTC. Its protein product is CAFGSPEQFF.

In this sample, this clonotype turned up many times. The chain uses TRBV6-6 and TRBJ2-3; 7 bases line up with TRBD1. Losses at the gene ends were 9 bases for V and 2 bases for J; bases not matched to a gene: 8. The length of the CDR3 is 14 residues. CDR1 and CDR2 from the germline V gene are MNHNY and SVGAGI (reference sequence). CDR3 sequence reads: CASRQGFITDTQYF. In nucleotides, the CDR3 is TGTGCCAGTCGACAGGGATTCATCACAGATACGCAGTATTTT.

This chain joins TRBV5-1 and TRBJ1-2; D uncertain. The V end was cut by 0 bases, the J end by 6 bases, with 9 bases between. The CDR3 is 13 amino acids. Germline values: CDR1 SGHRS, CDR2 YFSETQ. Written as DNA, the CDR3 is TGCGCCAGCAGCTTGGACGGGGTGGATGGCTACACCTTC. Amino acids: CASSLDGVDGYTF.

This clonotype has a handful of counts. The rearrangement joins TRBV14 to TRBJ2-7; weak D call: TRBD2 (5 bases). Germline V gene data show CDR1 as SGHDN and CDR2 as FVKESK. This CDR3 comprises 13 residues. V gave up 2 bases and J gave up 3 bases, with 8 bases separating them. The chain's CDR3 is CASSQRGSYEQYV. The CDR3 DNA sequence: TGTGCCAGCAGCCAACGGGGAAGCTACGAGCAGTACGTC.

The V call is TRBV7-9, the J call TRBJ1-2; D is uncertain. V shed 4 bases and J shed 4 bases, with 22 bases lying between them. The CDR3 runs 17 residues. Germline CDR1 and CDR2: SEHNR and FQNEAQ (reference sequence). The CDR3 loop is CASSSTVELMVTYGYTF. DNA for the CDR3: TGTGCCAGCAGCTCGACTGTGGAACTTATGGTTACCTATGGCTACACCTTC.

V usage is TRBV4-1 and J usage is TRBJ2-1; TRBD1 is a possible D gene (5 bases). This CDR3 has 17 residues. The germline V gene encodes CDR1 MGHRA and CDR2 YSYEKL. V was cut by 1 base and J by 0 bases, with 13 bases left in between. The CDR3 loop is CASSQGFTGGSYNEQFF. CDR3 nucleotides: TGCGCCAGCAGCCAAGGTTTTACAGGCGGCTCCTACAATGAGCAGTTCTTC.

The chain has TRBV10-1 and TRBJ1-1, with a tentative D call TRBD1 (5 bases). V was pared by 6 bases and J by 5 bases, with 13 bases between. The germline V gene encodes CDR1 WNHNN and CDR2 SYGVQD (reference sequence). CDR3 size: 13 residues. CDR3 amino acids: CASSRDAGTEAFF. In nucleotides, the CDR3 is TGCGCCAGCAGCCGGGACGCCGGGACTGAAGCTTTCTTT.

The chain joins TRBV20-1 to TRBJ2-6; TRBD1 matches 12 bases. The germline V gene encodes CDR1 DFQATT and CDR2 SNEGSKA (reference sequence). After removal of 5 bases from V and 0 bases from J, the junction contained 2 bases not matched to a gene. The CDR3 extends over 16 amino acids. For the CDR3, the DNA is TGCAGTGCTTGGGGACAGGGGGCCTCTGGGGCCAACGTCCTGACTTTC. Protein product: CSAWGQGASGANVLTF.

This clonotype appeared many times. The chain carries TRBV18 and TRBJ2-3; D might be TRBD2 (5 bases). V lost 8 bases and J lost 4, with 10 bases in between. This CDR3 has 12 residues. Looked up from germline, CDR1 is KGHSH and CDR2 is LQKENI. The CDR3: CASSPGADTQYF. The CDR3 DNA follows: TGTGCCAGCAGCCCCGGGGCAGATACGCAGTATTTT.

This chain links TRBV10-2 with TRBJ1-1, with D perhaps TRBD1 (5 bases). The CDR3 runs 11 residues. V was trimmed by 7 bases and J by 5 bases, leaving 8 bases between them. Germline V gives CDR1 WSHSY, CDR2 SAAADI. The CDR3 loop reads CASMGETEAFF. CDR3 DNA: TGCGCCAGCATGGGGGAAACTGAAGCTTTCTTT.

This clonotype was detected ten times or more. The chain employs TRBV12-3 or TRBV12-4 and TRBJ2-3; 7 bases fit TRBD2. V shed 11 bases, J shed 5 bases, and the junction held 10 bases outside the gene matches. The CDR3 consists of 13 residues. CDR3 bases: TGTGCCTCCTCAGCGGGGCTATTAGATACGCAGTATTTT. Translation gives CASSAGLLDTQYF.

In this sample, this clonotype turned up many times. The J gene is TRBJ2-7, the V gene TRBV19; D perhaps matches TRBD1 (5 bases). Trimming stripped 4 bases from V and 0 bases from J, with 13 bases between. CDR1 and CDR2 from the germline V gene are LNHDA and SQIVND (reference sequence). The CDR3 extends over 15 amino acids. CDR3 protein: CASSTPGHHSYEQYF. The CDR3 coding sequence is TGTGCCAGTAGTACCCCAGGGCACCACTCCTACGAGCAGTACTTC.

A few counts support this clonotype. The CDR3 DNA sequence: TGTGCCAGCAGCGGACAGCTAGGGAACATTCAGTACTTC. Its protein is CASSGQLGNIQYF. The chain recombines TRBV25-1 with TRBJ2-4; the D gene is possibly TRBD1 (6 bases). Per germline, CDR1 MGHDK and CDR2 SYGVNS. Trimming took off 6 bases at V and 7 bases at J, with 13 bases between the two ends. The CDR3 contains 13 residues.

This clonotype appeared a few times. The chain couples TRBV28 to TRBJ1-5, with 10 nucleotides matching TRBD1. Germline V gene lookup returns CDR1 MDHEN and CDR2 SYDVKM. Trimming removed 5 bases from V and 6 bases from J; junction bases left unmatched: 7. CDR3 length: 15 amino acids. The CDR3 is CASSLETGGIQPQHF. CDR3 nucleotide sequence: TGTGCCAGCAGTCTGGAGACAGGGGGCATTCAGCCCCAGCATTTT.

The CDR3 DNA follows: TGTGCCAGCAGCCGTCAATGGGACACTGAAGCTTTCTTT. Translation: CASSRQWDTEAFF. The V gene is TRBV6-5, the J gene TRBJ1-1; no definite D call. The V gene's germline CDR1 is MNHEY and CDR2 SVGAGI. The CDR3 runs to 13 residues. Trimming took off 6 bases at V and 3 bases at J, with 11 bases between the two ends.

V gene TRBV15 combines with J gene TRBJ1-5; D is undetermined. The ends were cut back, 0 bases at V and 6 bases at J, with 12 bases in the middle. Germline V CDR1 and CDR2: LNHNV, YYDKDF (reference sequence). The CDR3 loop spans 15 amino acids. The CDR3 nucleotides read TGTGCCACCAGCAGAGATCTGGGGAAGGGTCAGCCCCAGCATTTT. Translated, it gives CATSRDLGKGQPQHF.

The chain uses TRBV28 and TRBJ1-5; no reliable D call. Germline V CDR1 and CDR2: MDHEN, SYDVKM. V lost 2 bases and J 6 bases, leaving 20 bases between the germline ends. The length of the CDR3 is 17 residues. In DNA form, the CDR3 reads TGTGCCAGCAGTTTAGCGTCGATAGCAGGAGGAAGTCAGCCCCAGCATTTT. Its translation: CASSLASIAGGSQPQHF.